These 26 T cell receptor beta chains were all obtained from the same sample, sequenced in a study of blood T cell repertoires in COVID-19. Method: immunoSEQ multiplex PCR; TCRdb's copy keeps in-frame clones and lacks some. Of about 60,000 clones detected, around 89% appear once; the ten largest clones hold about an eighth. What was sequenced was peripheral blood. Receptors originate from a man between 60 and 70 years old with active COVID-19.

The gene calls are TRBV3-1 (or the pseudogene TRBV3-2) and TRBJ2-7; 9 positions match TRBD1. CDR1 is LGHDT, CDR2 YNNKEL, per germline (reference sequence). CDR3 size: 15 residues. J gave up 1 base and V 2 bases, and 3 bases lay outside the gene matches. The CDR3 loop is CASSQPGTGSYEQYF. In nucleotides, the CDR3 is TGTGCCAGCAGCCAACCCGGGACAGGGTCCTACGAGCAGTACTTC.

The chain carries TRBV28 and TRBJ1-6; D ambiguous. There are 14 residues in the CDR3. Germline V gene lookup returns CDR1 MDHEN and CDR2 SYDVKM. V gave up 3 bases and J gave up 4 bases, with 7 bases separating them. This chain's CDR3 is CASSLTLYNSPLHF. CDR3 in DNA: TGTGCCAGCAGTTTGACACTTTATAATTCACCCCTCCACTTT.

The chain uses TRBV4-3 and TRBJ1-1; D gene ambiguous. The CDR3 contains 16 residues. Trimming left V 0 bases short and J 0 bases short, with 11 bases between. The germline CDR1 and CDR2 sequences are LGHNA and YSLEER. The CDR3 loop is CASSQERGGMNTEAFF. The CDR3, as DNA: TGCGCCAGCAGCCAAGAGCGAGGAGGGATGAACACTGAAGCTTTCTTT.

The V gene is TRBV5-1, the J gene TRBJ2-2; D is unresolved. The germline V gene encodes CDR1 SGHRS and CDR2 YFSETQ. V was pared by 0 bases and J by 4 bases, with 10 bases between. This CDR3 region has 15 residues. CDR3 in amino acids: CASSLAVGGTGELFF. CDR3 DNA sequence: TGCGCCAGCAGCTTGGCCGTCGGTGGCACCGGGGAGCTGTTTTTT.

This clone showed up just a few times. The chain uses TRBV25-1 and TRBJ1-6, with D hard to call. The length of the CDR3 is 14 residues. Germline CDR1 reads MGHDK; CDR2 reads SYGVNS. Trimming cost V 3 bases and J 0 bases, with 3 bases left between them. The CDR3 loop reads CASSDGSYNSPLHF. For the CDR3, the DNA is TGTGCCAGCAGTGACGGCTCCTATAATTCACCCCTCCACTTT. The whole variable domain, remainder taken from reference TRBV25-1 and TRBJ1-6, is EADIYQTPRYLVIGTGKKITLECSQTMGHDKMYWYQQDPGMELHLIHYSYGVNSTEKGDLSSESTVSRIRTEHFPLTLESARPSHTSQYLCASSDGSYNSPLHFGNGTRLTVT.

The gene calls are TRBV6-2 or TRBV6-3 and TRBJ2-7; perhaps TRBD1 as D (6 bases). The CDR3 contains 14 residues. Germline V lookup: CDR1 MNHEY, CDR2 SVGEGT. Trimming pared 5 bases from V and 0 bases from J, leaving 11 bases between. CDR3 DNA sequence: TGTGCCAGCAGTCCCAGGACAGTCTCCTACGAGCAGTACTTC. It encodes CASSPRTVSYEQYF.

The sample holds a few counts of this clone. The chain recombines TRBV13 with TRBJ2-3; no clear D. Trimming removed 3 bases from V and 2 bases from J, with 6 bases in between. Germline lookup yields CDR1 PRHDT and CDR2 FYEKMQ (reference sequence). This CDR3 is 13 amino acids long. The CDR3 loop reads CASSFQATDTQYF. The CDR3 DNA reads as TGTGCCAGCAGCTTTCAGGCCACAGATACGCAGTATTTT.

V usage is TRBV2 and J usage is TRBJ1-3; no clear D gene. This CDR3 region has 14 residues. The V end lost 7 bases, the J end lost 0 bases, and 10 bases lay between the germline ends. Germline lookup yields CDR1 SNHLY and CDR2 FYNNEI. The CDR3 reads CASNGGPSGNTIYF. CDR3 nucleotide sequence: TGTGCCAGCAACGGCGGGCCCTCTGGAAACACCATATATTTT.

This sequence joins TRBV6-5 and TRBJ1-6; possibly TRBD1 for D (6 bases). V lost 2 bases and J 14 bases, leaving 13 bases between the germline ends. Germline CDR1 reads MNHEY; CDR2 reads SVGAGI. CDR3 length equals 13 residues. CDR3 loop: CASSYEPGQALHF. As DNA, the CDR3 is TGTGCCAGCAGTTACGAACCGGGACAAGCCCTCCACTTT.

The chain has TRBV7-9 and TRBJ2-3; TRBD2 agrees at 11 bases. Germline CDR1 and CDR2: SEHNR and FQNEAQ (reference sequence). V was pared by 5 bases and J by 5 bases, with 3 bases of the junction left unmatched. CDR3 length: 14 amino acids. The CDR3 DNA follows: TGTGCCAGCAGCCTTACTAGCGGGGGAGATACGCAGTATTTT. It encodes CASSLTSGGDTQYF. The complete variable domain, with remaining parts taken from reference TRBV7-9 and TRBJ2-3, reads DTGVSQNPRHKITKRGQNVTFRCDPISEHNRLYWYRQTLGQGPEFLTYFQNEAQLEKSRLLSDRFSAERPKGSFSTLEIQRTEQGDSAMYLCASSLTSGGDTQYFGPGTRLTVL.

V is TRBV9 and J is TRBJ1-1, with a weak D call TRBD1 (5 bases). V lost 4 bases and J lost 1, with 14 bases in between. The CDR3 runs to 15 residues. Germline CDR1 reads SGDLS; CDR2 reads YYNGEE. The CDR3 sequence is CASSSQTDSNTEAFF. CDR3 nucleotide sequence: TGTGCCAGCAGCTCCCAGACAGACTCGAACACTGAAGCTTTCTTT.

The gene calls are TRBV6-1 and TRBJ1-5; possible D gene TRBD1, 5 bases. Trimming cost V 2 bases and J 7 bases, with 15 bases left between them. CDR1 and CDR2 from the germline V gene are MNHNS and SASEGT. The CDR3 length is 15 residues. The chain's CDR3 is CASSERRSGGQPQHF. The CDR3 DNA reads TGTGCCAGCAGTGAAAGGAGGTCGGGGGGGCAGCCCCAGCATTTT.

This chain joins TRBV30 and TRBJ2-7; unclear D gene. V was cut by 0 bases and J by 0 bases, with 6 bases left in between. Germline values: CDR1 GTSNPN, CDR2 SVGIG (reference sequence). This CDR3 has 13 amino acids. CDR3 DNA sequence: TGTGCCTGGAGTGTCGCGGACTCCTACGAGCAGTACTTC. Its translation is CAWSVADSYEQYF.

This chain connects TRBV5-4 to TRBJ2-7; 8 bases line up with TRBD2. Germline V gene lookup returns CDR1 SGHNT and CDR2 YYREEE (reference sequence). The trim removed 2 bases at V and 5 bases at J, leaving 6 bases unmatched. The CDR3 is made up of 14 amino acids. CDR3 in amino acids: CASSLAGTSNEQYF. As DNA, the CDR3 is TGTGCCAGCAGCTTAGCCGGGACTAGTAACGAGCAGTACTTC.

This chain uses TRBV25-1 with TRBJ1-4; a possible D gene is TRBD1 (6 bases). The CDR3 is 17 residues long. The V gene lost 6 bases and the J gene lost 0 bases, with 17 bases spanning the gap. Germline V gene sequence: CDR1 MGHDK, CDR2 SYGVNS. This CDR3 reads CASRPKWTVATNEKLFF. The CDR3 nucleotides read TGTGCCAGCAGACCTAAATGGACAGTCGCAACTAATGAAAAACTGTTTTTT. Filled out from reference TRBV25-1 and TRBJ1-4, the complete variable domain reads EADIYQTPRYLVIGTGKKITLECSQTMGHDKMYWYQQDPGMELHLIHYSYGVNSTEKGDLSSESTVSRIRTEHFPLTLESARPSHTSQYLCASRPKWTVATNEKLFFGSGTQLSVL.

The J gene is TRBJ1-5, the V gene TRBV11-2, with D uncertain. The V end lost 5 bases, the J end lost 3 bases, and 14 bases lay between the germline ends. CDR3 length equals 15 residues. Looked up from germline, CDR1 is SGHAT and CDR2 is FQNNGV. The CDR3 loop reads CASSASGGYNQPQHF. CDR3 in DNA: TGTGCCAGCAGCGCCTCAGGAGGATACAATCAGCCCCAGCATTTT.

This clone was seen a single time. The CDR3 region has the DNA TGTGCCAGCAGCCCCCCCCGGGCAGGGGTGCACAATGAGCAGTTCTTC. Protein sequence: CASSPPRAGVHNEQFF. The genes are TRBV14 and TRBJ2-1; D is perhaps TRBD1 (6 bases). The CDR3 has 16 amino acids. V was cut by 4 bases and J by 5 bases, with 18 bases left in between. Germline loops: CDR1 SGHDN, CDR2 FVKESK.

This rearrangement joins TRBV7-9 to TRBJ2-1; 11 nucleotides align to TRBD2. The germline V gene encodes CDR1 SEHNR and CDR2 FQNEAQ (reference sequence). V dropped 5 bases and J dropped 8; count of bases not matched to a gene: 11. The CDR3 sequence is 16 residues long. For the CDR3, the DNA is TGTGCCAGCAGCCCGGGATTAGCGGGGGGGCCCCATGAGCAGTTCTTC. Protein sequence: CASSPGLAGGPHEQFF. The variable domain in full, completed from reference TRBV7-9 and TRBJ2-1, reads DTGVSQNPRHKITKRGQNVTFRCDPISEHNRLYWYRQTLGQGPEFLTYFQNEAQLEKSRLLSDRFSAERPKGSFSTLEIQRTEQGDSAMYLCASSPGLAGGPHEQFFGPGTRLTVL.

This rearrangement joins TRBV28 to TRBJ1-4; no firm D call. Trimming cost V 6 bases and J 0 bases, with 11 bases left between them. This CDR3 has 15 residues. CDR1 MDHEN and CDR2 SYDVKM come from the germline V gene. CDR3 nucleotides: TGTGCCAGCAGACTGAGGGTTGCAACTAATGAAAAACTGTTTTTT. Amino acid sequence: CASRLRVATNEKLFF.

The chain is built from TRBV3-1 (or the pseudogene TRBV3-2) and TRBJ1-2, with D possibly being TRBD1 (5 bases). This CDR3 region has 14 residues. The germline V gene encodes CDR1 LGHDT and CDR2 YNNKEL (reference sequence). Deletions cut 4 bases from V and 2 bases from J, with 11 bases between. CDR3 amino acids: CASSRRQPNYGYTF. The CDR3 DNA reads TGTGCCAGCAGCCGAAGACAGCCAAACTATGGCTACACCTTC.

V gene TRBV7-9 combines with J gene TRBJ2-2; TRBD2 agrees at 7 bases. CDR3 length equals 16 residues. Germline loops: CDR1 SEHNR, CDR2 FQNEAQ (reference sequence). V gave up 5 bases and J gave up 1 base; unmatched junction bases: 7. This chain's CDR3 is CASSPGVAGNTGELFF. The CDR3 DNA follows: TGTGCCAGCAGCCCCGGGGTAGCGGGGAACACCGGGGAGCTGTTTTTT.

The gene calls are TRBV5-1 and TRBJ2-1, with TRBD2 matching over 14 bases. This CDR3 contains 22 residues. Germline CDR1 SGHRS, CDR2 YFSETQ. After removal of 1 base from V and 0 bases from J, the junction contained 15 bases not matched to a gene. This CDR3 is CASSLPGTSGRTGALSYNEQFF. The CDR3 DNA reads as TGCGCCAGCAGCTTGCCCGGGACTAGCGGGAGAACAGGCGCACTCTCCTACAATGAGCAGTTCTTC.

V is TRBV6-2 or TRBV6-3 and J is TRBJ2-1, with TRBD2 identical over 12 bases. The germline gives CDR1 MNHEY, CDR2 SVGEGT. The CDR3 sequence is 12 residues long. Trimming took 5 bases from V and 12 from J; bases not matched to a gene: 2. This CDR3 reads CASSQLAGGQFF. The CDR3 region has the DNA TGTGCCAGCAGTCAACTAGCGGGAGGGCAGTTCTTC.

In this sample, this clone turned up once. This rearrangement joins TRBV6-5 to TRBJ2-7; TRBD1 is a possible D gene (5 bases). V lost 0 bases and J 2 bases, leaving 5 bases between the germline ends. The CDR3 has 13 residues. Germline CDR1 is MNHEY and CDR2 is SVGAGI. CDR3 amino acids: CASSYSRAYEQYF. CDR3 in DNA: TGTGCCAGCAGTTACTCCAGGGCCTACGAGCAGTACTTC.

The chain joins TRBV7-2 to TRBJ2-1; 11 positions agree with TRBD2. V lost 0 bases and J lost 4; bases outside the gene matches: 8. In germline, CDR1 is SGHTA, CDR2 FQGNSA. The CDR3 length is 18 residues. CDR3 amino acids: CASSLATSGTSGYNEQFF. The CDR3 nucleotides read TGTGCCAGCAGCTTAGCGACTTCCGGGACTAGCGGATACAATGAGCAGTTCTTC. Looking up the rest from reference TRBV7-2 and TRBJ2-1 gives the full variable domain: GAGVSQSPSNKVTEKGKDVELRCDPISGHTALYWYRQSLGQGLEFLIYFQGNSAPDKSGLPSDRFSAERTGGSVSTLTIQRTQQEDSAVYLCASSLATSGTSGYNEQFFGPGTRLTVL.

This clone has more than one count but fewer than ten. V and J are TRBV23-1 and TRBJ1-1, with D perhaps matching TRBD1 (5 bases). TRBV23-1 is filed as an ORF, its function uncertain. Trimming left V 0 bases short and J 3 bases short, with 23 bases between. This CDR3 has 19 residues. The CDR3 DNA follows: TGCGCCAGCAGTCAATCGAGTTGGGTTCAGGGCTGGGAGGACACTGAAGCTTTCTTT. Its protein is CASSQSSWVQGWEDTEAFF.